This T cell receptor beta chain was profiled in a study of T cell responses to AZD1222 COVID-19 vaccine. Germline V CDR1 and CDR2: MNHEY, SVGAGI. The CDR3 loop spans 13 amino acids. Trimming stripped 6 bases from V and 5 bases from J, with 13 bases between. Study-wide findings and caveats: Reports say nearly half of spike-specific TCRs go after unmutated variant regions.

Sequencing used immunoSEQ multiplex PCR; TCRdb keeps in-frame clones, though not all of them. The repertoire has 100,000 to 150,000 clones, over 85% of them found once; the top ten carry 5.4%. As for this clone: Its antigen is not identified.

Sample: peripheral blood, taken on day 0 of AZD1222 vaccination. The sequence was obtained from an adult in good health. The chain employs TRBV6-5 and TRBJ1-2; D might be TRBD1 (5 bases). The CDR3 loop reads CASRKHEGYGYTF. The CDR3 DNA reads TGTGCCAGCAGAAAGCACGAGGGGTATGGCTACACCTTC.